The 30 T cell receptor beta chains below were found in one sample sequenced in a study of T cell responses to AZD1222 COVID-19 vaccine. Profiled with immunoSEQ multiplex PCR; TCRdb holds only in-frame clones, not every one. The sample has over 150,000 clones, around 90% seen once. Specimen: peripheral blood, collected on day 0 of AZD1222 vaccination. Receptors originate from an adult in good health.

The chain combines TRBV29-1 with TRBJ1-2; the D gene is possibly TRBD1 (5 bases). Germline CDR1 and CDR2: SQVTM and ANQGSEA. Trimming pared 4 bases from V and 2 bases from J, leaving 11 bases between. This CDR3 comprises 13 residues. CDR3 in DNA: TGCAGCGTTGCCATGGGGGTAAACTATGGCTACACCTTC. Translation: CSVAMGVNYGYTF. Complete variable domain (other parts from reference TRBV29-1 and TRBJ1-2): SAVISQKPSRDICQRGTSLTIQCQVDSQVTMMFWYRQQPGQSLTLIATANQGSEATYESGFVIDKFPISRPNLTFSTLTVSNMSPEDSSIYLCSVAMGVNYGYTFGSGTRLTVV.

The rearrangement links TRBV5-1 to TRBJ2-5; 12 bases line up with TRBD2. Germline CDR1 and CDR2: SGHRS and YFSETQ. CDR3 size: 18 residues. The V and J ends lost 0 bases and 5 bases, in that order; junction bases with no gene match: 11. The CDR3 DNA reads as TGCGCCAGCAGCTTGGCTCGGACAGGACTAGCGGGGACGGAGACCCAGTACTTC. Encoded protein: CASSLARTGLAGTETQYF. The full variable domain, with the rest looked up from reference TRBV5-1 and TRBJ2-5, is KAGVTQTPRYLIKTRGQQVTLSCSPISGHRSVSWYQQTPGQGLQFLFEYFSETQRNKGNFPGRFSGRQFSNSRSEMNVSTLELGDSALYLCASSLARTGLAGTETQYFGPGTRLLVL.

This sequence joins TRBV5-5 and TRBJ2-2; TRBD1 or TRBD2 may be the D gene (5 bases each). The CDR3 runs to 16 residues. The germline V and J ends were trimmed by 4 bases and 0 bases, with 13 bases remaining between them. CDR1 SGHKS and CDR2 YYEKEE come from the germline V gene (reference sequence). The CDR3 sequence: CASSPLGTSNTGELFF. In DNA, the CDR3 is TGTGCCAGCAGCCCACTCGGGACGTCGAACACCGGGGAGCTGTTTTTT.

This sequence joins TRBV5-1 and TRBJ2-7; TRBD1 or TRBD2 may be the D gene (5 bases each). The V gene's germline CDR1 is SGHRS and CDR2 YFSETQ. Trimming removed 2 bases from V and 8 bases from J, with 11 bases in between. The CDR3 length is 12 residues. The CDR3 spells CASSLWGFQQYF. For the CDR3, the DNA is TGCGCCAGCAGCTTATGGGGGTTTCAGCAGTACTTC.

The CDR3 DNA reads TGCGCCAGCAGCTCGGGGCGGGACTCTGTTTACGAGCAGTACTTC. The encoded protein is CASSSGRDSVYEQYF. The chain uses TRBV5-1 and TRBJ2-7; maybe TRBD2 (6 bases). Deletions cut 3 bases from V and 4 bases from J, with 17 bases between. The CDR3 is 15 residues long. CDR1 is SGHRS, CDR2 YFSETQ, per germline. Together with reference TRBV5-1 and TRBJ2-7, the CDR3 gives the full variable domain: KAGVTQTPRYLIKTRGQQVTLSCSPISGHRSVSWYQQTPGQGLQFLFEYFSETQRNKGNFPGRFSGRQFSNSRSEMNVSTLELGDSALYLCASSSGRDSVYEQYFGPGTRLTVT.

DNA for the CDR3: TGTGCCAGCAGCCTGAACAGGATTCGGGGCACTGAAGCTTTCTTT. Translation gives CASSLNRIRGTEAFF. This chain connects TRBV5-8 to TRBJ1-1, with D perhaps matching TRBD1 (5 bases). This CDR3 comprises 15 residues. Between the trimmed V and J ends, which lost 4 bases and 4 bases, there was a span of 17 bases. Germline V gene lookup returns CDR1 SGHTS and CDR2 YDEGEE.

This clone appeared a single time. V usage is TRBV5-4 and J usage is TRBJ2-7, with 13 bases lining up with TRBD2. Germline CDR1 SGHNT, CDR2 YYREEE (reference sequence). V was pared by 1 base and J by 7 bases, with 2 bases of the junction left unmatched. The CDR3 is 14 amino acids. CDR3 coding DNA: TGTGCCAGCAGCTTGAGGACTAGCGGGAGTGAGCAGTACTTC. It translates to CASSLRTSGSEQYF.

The CDR3 reads CASSLGQGIQPQHF. DNA of the CDR3: TGTGCCAGCAGCTTGGGACAGGGGATTCAGCCCCAGCATTTT. The chain employs TRBV7-4 and TRBJ1-5; 10 nucleotides match TRBD1. V lost 3 bases and J lost 6; bases outside the gene matches: 2. Germline lookup yields CDR1 SGHVT and CDR2 SQSDAQ. The CDR3 sequence is 14 residues long.

The rearrangement links TRBV3-1 (or the pseudogene TRBV3-2) to TRBJ2-1; 12 bases match TRBD2. The CDR3 contains 17 residues. Germline V gives CDR1 LGHDT, CDR2 YNNKEL (reference sequence). The V and J ends lost 1 base and 5 bases, in that order; junction bases with no gene match: 6. Here the CDR3 DNA reads TGTGCCAGCAGCCAAGGGAAGCGGACTAGCGGGGACAATGAGCAGTTCTTC. Translating gives CASSQGKRTSGDNEQFF.

The J gene is TRBJ2-7, the V gene TRBV9; D is undetermined. V lost 0 bases to trimming and J lost 3 bases, with 7 bases between them. This CDR3 has 13 amino acids. Germline V gene data show CDR1 as SGDLS and CDR2 as YYNGEE. The CDR3 region has the DNA TGTGCCAGCAGCGTAGAGAGCTTCTACGAGCAGTACTTC. Its protein product is CASSVESFYEQYF.

The chain has TRBV7-2 and TRBJ2-2, with 11 bases identical to TRBD2. The germline V gene encodes CDR1 SGHTA and CDR2 FQGNSA. V gave up 2 bases and J gave up 6 bases; unmatched junction bases: 11. The CDR3 extends over 18 amino acids. CDR3 region: CASSLRPVLAGAPGELFF. CDR3 nucleotides: TGTGCCAGCAGCTTACGGCCGGTACTAGCGGGAGCCCCCGGGGAGCTGTTTTTT. The full variable domain, rest sourced from reference TRBV7-2 and TRBJ2-2, is GAGVSQSPSNKVTEKGKDVELRCDPISGHTALYWYRQSLGQGLEFLIYFQGNSAPDKSGLPSDRFSAERTGGSVSTLTIQRTQQEDSAVYLCASSLRPVLAGAPGELFFGEGSRLTVL.

The table lists this clone with a few counts. V usage is TRBV14 and J usage is TRBJ2-1; a possible D gene is TRBD1 (5 bases). Germline lookup yields CDR1 SGHDN and CDR2 FVKESK. Trimming cost V 3 bases and J 7 bases, with 10 bases left between them. The CDR3 is made up of 13 amino acids. This CDR3 is CASSQVGRNEQFF. The CDR3 DNA reads as TGTGCCAGCAGCCAGGTGGGGCGTAATGAGCAGTTCTTC. The variable domain in full, completed from reference TRBV14 and TRBJ2-1, reads EAGVTQFPSHSVIEKGQTVTLRCDPISGHDNLYWYRRVMGKEIKFLLHFVKESKQDESGMPNNRFLAERTGGTYSTLKVQPAELEDSGVYFCASSQVGRNEQFFGPGTRLTVL.

V gene TRBV2 combines with J gene TRBJ2-2; the D call may be TRBD1 or TRBD2 (5 bases each). This CDR3 spans 17 amino acids. Per germline, CDR1 SNHLY and CDR2 FYNNEI. The V gene lost 5 bases and the J gene lost 3 bases, with 19 bases spanning the gap. CDR3 sequence (DNA): TGTGCCAGCAGTCAAATTAAGCCGGGACGGTACACCGGGGAGCTGTTTTTT. Protein product: CASSQIKPGRYTGELFF.

The chain uses TRBV7-9 and TRBJ2-1; 10 bases map to TRBD2. J lost 3 bases, V lost 1 base, and 0 bases had no gene match. The CDR3 covers 15 residues. Germline lookup yields CDR1 SEHNR and CDR2 FQNEAQ (reference sequence). The CDR3 region is CASSLGTSGYNEQFF. CDR3 nucleotides: TGTGCCAGCAGCTTAGGGACTAGCGGCTACAATGAGCAGTTCTTC.

The chain combines TRBV5-6 with TRBJ2-6, with D maybe TRBD1 (6 bases). V was trimmed by 0 bases and J by 4 bases, leaving 11 bases between them. CDR1 and CDR2 from the germline V gene are SGHDT and YYEEEE. This CDR3 is 16 amino acids long. The CDR3 DNA is TGTGCCAGCAGCTTGGGGCCGACAGGAGGGGCCAACGTCCTGACTTTC. It encodes CASSLGPTGGANVLTF.

The chain joins TRBV5-4 to TRBJ2-1; 12 bases are a match to TRBD2. CDR1 and CDR2 from the germline V gene are SGHNT and YYREEE (reference sequence). V shed 4 bases, J shed 7 bases, and the junction held 3 bases outside the gene matches. The CDR3 runs to 14 residues. Here the CDR3 DNA reads TGTGCCAGCAGCAGACTAGCGGGAGAGAATGAGCAGTTCTTC. Amino acid sequence: CASSRLAGENEQFF.

The gene calls are TRBV3-1 (or the pseudogene TRBV3-2) and TRBJ2-7; D gene unclear. V dropped 4 bases and J dropped 0 bases, with 4 bases sitting between them. This CDR3 has 12 amino acids. Germline values: CDR1 LGHDT, CDR2 YNNKEL (reference sequence). This chain's CDR3 is CASSRLSYEQYF. DNA of the CDR3: TGTGCCAGCAGCCGACTCTCCTACGAGCAGTACTTC.

V gene TRBV5-1 combines with J gene TRBJ2-2, with TRBD1 as a possible D gene (7 bases). Trimming cost V 4 bases and J 6 bases, with 10 bases left between them. CDR1 and CDR2 (germline): SGHRS, YFSETQ. The CDR3 has 13 residues. This CDR3 reads CASSQGGAGELFF. The DNA of the CDR3 is TGCGCCAGCAGCCAGGGGGGTGCCGGGGAGCTGTTTTTT.

The chain combines TRBV7-8 with TRBJ1-5, with D hard to call. Germline V gene lookup returns CDR1 SGHVS and CDR2 FQNEAQ. Deletions cut 1 base from V and 0 bases from J, with 13 bases between. The CDR3 loop spans 17 amino acids. CDR3 nucleotide sequence: TGTGCCAGCAGCTTAGTGGGCACGTCTTATAGCAATCAGCCCCAGCATTTT. Amino acid sequence: CASSLVGTSYSNQPQHF. Combining the CDR3 with reference TRBV7-8 and TRBJ1-5 gives the whole variable domain GAGVSQSPRYKVAKRGQDVALRCDPISGHVSLFWYQQALGQGPEFLTYFQNEAQLDKSGLPSDRFFAERPEGSVSTLKIQRTQQEDSAVYLCASSLVGTSYSNQPQHFGDGTRLSIL.

This clone was counted once. V is TRBV5-1 and J is TRBJ2-1; 9 nucleotides agree with TRBD2. Germline-derived CDR1 and CDR2 are SGHRS and YFSETQ. Unmatched junction bases numbered 5, after V lost 0 bases and J lost 10 bases. This CDR3 spans 14 amino acids. CDR3: CASSLGRLAGEQFF. CDR3 sequence (DNA): TGCGCCAGCAGCTTGGGTCGCCTAGCGGGAGAGCAGTTCTTC.

The chain is built from TRBV7-2 and TRBJ1-1; perhaps TRBD1 as D (6 bases). This CDR3 region has 13 residues. V dropped 0 bases and J dropped 4 bases, with 6 bases sitting between them. Germline CDR1 is SGHTA and CDR2 is FQGNSA. In DNA, the CDR3 is TGTGCCAGCAGCTTAGCGGACAGCACTGAAGCTTTCTTT. Encoded protein: CASSLADSTEAFF.

J is TRBJ1-1 and V is TRBV2; 8 nucleotides agree with TRBD1. The trim removed 5 bases at V and 1 base at J, leaving 6 bases unmatched. Per the germline V gene, CDR1 is SNHLY and CDR2 is FYNNEI. The CDR3 length is 15 residues. The CDR3 coding sequence is TGTGCCAGCAGTACCAACAGGGGGAGGAACACTGAAGCTTTCTTT. It codes for CASSTNRGRNTEAFF.

V usage is TRBV7-9 and J usage is TRBJ1-3, with a possible D match to TRBD1 (5 bases). The CDR3 is made up of 15 amino acids. Germline V gene lookup returns CDR1 SEHNR and CDR2 FQNEAQ (reference sequence). V shed 4 bases and J shed 8 bases, with 18 bases lying between them. DNA of the CDR3: TGTGCCAGCAGCTCCGGACAAGTTGTTAGCTACACCATATATTTT. Translating it yields CASSSGQVVSYTIYF. Full variable domain (remainder filled in from reference TRBV7-9 and TRBJ1-3): DTGVSQNPRHKITKRGQNVTFRCDPISEHNRLYWYRQTLGQGPEFLTYFQNEAQLEKSRLLSDRFSAERPKGSFSTLEIQRTEQGDSAMYLCASSSGQVVSYTIYFGEGSWLTVV.

This chain links TRBV5-6 with TRBJ1-3; TRBD1 aligns across 7 bases. The CDR3 consists of 16 residues. The trim removed 2 bases at V and 1 base at J, leaving 6 bases unmatched. Germline V gene lookup returns CDR1 SGHDT and CDR2 YYEEEE. The chain's CDR3 is CASSFPTGRSGNTIYF. The CDR3 nucleotides read TGTGCCAGCAGCTTCCCGACAGGGAGGTCTGGAAACACCATATATTTT.

The CDR3 here is CASSLRTGTGELFF. CDR3 coding DNA: TGTGCCAGCAGTTTACGGACAGGCACCGGGGAGCTGTTTTTT. The chain carries TRBV27 and TRBJ2-2; TRBD1 aligns across 7 bases. V trimming: 2 bases; J trimming: 4 bases; junction bases outside the gene matches: 1. Germline V CDR1 and CDR2: MNHEY, SMNVEV (reference sequence). The CDR3 contains 14 residues.

V and J are TRBV7-2 and TRBJ2-5; possible D gene TRBD1, 5 bases. CDR3 length: 16 residues. V gave up 3 bases and J gave up 5 bases, with 19 bases separating them. CDR1 and CDR2 from the germline V gene are SGHTA and FQGNSA. The CDR3 coding sequence is TGTGCCAGCAGCTTGGGCATCAGGGCAGGTTGGGAGACCCAGTACTTC. It codes for CASSLGIRAGWETQYF.

The rearrangement joins TRBV2 to TRBJ2-5; no definite D call. Trimming removed 8 bases at V and 4 bases at J, with 17 bases between. Looked up from germline, CDR1 is SNHLY and CDR2 is FYNNEI. This CDR3 comprises 14 residues. Here the CDR3 DNA reads TGTGCCAGCTCCCGAGCCGGATTGATAGAGACCCAGTACTTC. Its translation is CASSRAGLIETQYF.

The gene calls are TRBV6-5 and TRBJ2-7; TRBD2 aligns across 9 bases. This CDR3 has 14 amino acids. Germline values: CDR1 MNHEY, CDR2 SVGAGI. Trimming cost V 7 bases and J 3 bases; bases outside gene matches: 7. The CDR3, as DNA: TGTGCCAGCAAGCCTAGCGGGGCCCACTACGAGCAGTACTTC. Protein sequence: CASKPSGAHYEQYF.

The CDR3 DNA sequence: TGTGCCAGCAGCTTGGACGGAGCGTGGAACTATGGCTACACCTTC. It yields the protein CASSLDGAWNYGYTF. The V and J genes are TRBV5-5 and TRBJ1-2, with D hard to call. The CDR3 covers 15 residues. CDR1 and CDR2 from the germline V gene are SGHKS and YYEKEE (reference sequence). Between the trimmed V and J ends, which lost 0 bases and 2 bases, there was a span of 11 bases. The variable domain in full, with the rest retrieved from reference TRBV5-5 and TRBJ1-2, is DAGVTQSPTHLIKTRGQQVTLRCSPISGHKSVSWYQQVLGQGPQFIFQYYEKEERGRGNFPDRFSARQFPNYSSELNVNALLLGDSALYLCASSLDGAWNYGYTFGSGTRLTVV.

This clone was seen just once. The gene calls are TRBV2 and TRBJ1-2; D is uncertain. Germline CDR1 SNHLY, CDR2 FYNNEI. Trimming removed 2 bases from V and 2 bases from J, with 3 bases in between. CDR3 length: 12 residues. CDR3 amino acids: CASSERNYGYTF. As DNA, the CDR3 is TGTGCCAGCAGTGAAAGAAACTATGGCTACACCTTC.